This T cell receptor (beta chain) was sequenced in a study of Ad26.COV2.S vaccination and SARS-CoV-2 variants. Study observations and caveats: Reportedly, spike-specific CD8+ and CD4+ T cell responses achieved substantial breadth once vaccination had taken place. Recipients of either vaccine or placebo displayed similar breadth of non-spike TCRs. Spike-specific TCR breadth was greater after Ad26.COV2.S than placebo. Total T cell responses, in the TCR breadth and depth analyses, may have been underestimated.

In the case of this clone: Its antigen remains unknown.

Profiled with immunoSEQ multiplex PCR; TCRdb holds only in-frame clones, not every one. The sample lists under 150,000 clones; more than 80% were seen once. Germline CDR1 and CDR2: KGHSH and LQKENI. The ends were cut back, 2 bases at V and 3 bases at J, with 16 bases in the middle. The CDR3 sequence is 16 residues long. The chain employs TRBV18 and TRBJ1-2; D not resolved. The sample here was peripheral blood, taken after recovery from COVID-19. This TCR derives from a human donor who had recovered from COVID-19. DNA of the CDR3: TGTGCCAGCTCACCAGTTCTGAAGGGTGAGGACTATGGCTACACCTTC. It specifies CASSPVLKGEDYGYTF.